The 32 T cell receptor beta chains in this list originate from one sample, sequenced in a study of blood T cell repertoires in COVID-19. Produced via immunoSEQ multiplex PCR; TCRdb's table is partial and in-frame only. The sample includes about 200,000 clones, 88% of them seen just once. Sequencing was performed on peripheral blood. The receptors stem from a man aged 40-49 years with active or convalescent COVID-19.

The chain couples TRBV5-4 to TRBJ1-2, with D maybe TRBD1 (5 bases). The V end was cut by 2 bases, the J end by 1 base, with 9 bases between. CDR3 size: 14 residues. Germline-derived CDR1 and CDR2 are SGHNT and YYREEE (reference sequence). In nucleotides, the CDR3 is TGTGCCAGCAGCTTCACAGGTCTTAACTATGGCTACACCTTC. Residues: CASSFTGLNYGYTF. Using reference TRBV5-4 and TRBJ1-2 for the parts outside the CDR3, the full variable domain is ETGVTQSPTHLIKTRGQQVTLRCSSQSGHNTVSWYQQALGQGPQFIFQYYREEENGRGNFPPRFSGLQFPNYSSELNVNALELDDSALYLCASSFTGLNYGYTFGSGTRLTVV.

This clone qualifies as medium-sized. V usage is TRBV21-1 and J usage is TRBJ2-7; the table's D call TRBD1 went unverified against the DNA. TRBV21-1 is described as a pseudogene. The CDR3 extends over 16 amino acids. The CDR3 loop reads CASSPCPGVCSYEQYF. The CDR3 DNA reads TGTGCCAGCAGCCCTTGCCCAGGGGTATGTTCCTACGAGCAGTACTTC.

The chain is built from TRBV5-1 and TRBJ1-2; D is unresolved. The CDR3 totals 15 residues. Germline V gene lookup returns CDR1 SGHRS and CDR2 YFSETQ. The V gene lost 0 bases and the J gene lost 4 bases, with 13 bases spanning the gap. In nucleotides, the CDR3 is TGCGCCAGCAGCTTGGAGGGAGGGTTCGGCTATGGCTACACCTTC. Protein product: CASSLEGGFGYGYTF.

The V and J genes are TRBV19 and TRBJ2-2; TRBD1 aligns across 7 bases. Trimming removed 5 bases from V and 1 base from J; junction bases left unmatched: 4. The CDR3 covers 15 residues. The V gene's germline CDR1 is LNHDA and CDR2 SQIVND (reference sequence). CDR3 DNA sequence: TGTGCCAGTAGTCGACGGACAGGGAACACCGGGGAGCTGTTTTTT. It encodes CASSRRTGNTGELFF.

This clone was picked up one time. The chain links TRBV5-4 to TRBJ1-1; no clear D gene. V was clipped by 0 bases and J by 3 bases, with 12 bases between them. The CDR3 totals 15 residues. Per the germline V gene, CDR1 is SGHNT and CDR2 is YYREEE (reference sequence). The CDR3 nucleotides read TGTGCCAGCAGCTTGGCGGCCACGGGGTACACTGAAGCTTTCTTT. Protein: CASSLAATGYTEAFF.

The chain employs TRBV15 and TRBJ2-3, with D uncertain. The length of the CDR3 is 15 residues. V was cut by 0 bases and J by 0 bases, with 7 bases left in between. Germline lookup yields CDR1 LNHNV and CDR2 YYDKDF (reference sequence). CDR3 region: CATSRDAASTDTQYF. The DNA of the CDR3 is TGTGCCACCAGCAGAGATGCGGCTAGCACAGATACGCAGTATTTT.

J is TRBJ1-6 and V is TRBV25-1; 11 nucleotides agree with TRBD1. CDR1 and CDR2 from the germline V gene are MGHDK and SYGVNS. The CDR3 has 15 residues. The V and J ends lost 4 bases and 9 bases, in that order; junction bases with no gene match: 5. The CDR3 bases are TGTGCCAGCAGTGCCCGGACAGGGGGCCGTTCACCCCTCCACTTT. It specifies CASSARTGGRSPLHF.

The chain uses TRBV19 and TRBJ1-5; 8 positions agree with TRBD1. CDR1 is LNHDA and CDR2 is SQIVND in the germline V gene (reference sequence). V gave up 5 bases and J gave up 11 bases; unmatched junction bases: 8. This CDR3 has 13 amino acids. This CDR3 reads CASSDRGEGSQHF. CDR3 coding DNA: TGTGCCAGTAGTGACAGGGGAGAGGGCTCCCAGCATTTT.

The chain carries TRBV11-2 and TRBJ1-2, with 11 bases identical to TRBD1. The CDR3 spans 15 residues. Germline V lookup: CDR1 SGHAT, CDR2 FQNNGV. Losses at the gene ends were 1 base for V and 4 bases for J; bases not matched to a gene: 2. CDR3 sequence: CASSLAGTGGYGYTF. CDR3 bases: TGTGCCAGCAGCTTAGCTGGGACAGGGGGCTATGGCTACACCTTC.

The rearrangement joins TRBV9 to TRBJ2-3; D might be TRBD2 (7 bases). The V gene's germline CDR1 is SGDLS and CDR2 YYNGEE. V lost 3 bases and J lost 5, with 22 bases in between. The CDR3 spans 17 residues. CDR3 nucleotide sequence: TGTGCCAGCAGCGCCGGGTCCCGGGGGGCCAATGGAGATACGCAGTATTTT. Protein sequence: CASSAGSRGANGDTQYF.

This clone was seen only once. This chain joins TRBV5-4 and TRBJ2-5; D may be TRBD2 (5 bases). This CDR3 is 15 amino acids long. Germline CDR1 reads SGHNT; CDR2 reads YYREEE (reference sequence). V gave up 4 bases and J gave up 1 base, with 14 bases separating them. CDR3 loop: CASSGGVLSQETQYF. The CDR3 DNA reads TGTGCCAGCAGCGGAGGTGTACTGAGCCAAGAGACCCAGTACTTC.

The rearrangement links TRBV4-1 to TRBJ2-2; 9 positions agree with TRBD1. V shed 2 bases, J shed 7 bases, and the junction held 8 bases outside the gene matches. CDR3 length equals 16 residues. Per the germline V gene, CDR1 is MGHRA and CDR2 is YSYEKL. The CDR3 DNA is TGCGCCAGCAGCCAACCGGGACAGGGCAACGGCGGGGAGCTGTTTTTT. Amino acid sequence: CASSQPGQGNGGELFF.

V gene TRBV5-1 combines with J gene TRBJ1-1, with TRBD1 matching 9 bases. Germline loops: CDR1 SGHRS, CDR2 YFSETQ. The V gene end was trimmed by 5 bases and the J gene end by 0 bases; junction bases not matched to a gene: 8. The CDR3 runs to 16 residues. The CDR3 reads CASSTRDRDMNTEAFF. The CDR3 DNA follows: TGCGCCAGCAGTACCCGGGACAGGGACATGAACACTGAAGCTTTCTTT.

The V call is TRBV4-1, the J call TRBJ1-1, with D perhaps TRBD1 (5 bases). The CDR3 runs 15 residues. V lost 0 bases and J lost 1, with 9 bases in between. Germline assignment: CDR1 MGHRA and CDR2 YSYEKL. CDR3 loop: CASSQEPGWNTEAFF. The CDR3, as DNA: TGCGCCAGCAGCCAAGAGCCAGGGTGGAACACTGAAGCTTTCTTT.

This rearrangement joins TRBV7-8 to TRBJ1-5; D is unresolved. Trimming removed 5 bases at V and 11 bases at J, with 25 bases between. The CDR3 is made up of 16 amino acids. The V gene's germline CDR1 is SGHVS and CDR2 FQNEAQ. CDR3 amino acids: CASSPGRGEQGRAQHF. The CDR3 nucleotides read TGTGCCAGCAGCCCTGGGCGCGGGGAACAAGGGAGGGCCCAGCATTTT.

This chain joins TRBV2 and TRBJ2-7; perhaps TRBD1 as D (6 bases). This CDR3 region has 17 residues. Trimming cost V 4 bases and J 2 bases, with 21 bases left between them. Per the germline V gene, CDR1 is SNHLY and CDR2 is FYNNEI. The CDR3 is CASSVHPSRTVAYEQYF. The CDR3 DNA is TGTGCCAGCAGTGTACATCCTTCGAGGACAGTCGCCTACGAGCAGTACTTC.

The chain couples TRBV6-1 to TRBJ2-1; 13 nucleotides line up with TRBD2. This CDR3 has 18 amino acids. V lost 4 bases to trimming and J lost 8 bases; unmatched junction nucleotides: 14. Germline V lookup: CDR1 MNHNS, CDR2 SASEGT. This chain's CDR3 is CASSGLAGGYRGRYEQFF. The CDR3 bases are TGTGCCAGCAGTGGACTAGCGGGAGGTTACAGAGGGCGTTATGAGCAGTTCTTC.

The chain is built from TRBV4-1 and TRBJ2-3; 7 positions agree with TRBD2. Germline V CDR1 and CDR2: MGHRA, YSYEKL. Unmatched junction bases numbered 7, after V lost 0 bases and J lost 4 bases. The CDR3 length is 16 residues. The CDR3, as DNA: TGCGCCAGCAGCCAAGAGTCGAGCGGGGCACCAGATACGCAGTATTTT. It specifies CASSQESSGAPDTQYF.

The CDR3 sequence: CASSRRASGDNEQFF. Written as DNA, the CDR3 is TGTGCCAGCAGCCGGAGGGCTAGCGGAGACAATGAGCAGTTCTTC. V is TRBV3-1 (or the pseudogene TRBV3-2) and J is TRBJ2-1, with TRBD2 matching over 7 bases. From germline, CDR1 is LGHDT and CDR2 YNNKEL (reference sequence). After removal of 4 bases from V and 5 bases from J, the junction contained 8 bases not matched to a gene. This CDR3 has 15 amino acids.

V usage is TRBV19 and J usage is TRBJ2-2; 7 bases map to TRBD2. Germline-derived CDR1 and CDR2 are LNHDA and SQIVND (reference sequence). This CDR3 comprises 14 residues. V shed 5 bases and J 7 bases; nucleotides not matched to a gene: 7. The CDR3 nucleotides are TGTGCCAGTAGTCCCAGCGGGAAAGGCGGGGAGCTGTTTTTT. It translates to CASSPSGKGGELFF.

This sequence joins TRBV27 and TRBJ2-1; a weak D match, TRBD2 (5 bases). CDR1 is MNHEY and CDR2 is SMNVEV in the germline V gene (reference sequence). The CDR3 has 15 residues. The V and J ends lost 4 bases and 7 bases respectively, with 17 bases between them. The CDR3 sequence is CASSSPIAFLNEQFF. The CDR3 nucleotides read TGTGCCAGCAGTTCACCCATAGCGTTCCTAAATGAGCAGTTCTTC.

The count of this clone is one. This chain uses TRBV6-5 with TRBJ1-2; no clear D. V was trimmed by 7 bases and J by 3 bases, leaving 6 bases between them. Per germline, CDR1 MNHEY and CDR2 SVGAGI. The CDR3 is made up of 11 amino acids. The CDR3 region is CASTSYYGYTF. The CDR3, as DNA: TGTGCCAGCACCTCTTACTATGGCTACACCTTC.

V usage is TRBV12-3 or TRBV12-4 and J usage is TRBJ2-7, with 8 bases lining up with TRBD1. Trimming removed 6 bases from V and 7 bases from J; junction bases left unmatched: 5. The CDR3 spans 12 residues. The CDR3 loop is CASSRTGGEQYF. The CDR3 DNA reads TGTGCCAGCAGCCGTACAGGGGGAGAGCAGTACTTC.

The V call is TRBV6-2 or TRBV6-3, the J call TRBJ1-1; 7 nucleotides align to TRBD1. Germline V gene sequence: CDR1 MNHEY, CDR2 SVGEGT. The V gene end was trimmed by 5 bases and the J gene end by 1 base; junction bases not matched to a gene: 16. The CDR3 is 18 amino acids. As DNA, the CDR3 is TGTGCCAGCAGTATGGTGGAAATGTGGTACAGGGGGAACACTGAAGCTTTCTTT. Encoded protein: CASSMVEMWYRGNTEAFF.

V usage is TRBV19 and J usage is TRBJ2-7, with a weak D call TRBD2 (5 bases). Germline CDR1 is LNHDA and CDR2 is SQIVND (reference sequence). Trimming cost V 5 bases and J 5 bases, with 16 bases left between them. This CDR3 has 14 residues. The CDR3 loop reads CASSLWEKSDEQYF. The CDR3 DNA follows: TGTGCCAGTAGTTTATGGGAGAAGAGCGACGAGCAGTACTTC.

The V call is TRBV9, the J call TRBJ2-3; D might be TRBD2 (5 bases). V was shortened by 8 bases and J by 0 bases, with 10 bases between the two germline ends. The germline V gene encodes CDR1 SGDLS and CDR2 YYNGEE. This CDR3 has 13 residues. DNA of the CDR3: TGTGCCAGTCGTAGCGCCAGCACAGATACGCAGTATTTT. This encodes CASRSASTDTQYF.

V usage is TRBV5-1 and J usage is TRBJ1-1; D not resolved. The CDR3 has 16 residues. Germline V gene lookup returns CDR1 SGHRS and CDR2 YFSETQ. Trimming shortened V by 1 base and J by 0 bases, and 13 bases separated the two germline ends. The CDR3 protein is CASSLSGVGMNTEAFF. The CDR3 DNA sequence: TGCGCCAGCAGCTTGAGCGGGGTGGGCATGAACACTGAAGCTTTCTTT.

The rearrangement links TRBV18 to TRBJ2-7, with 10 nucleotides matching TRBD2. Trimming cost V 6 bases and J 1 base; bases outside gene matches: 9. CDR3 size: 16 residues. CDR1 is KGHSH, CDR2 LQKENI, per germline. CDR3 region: CASSAKKGLASYEQYF. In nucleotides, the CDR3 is TGTGCCAGCTCTGCGAAAAAGGGACTAGCGTCCTACGAGCAGTACTTC.

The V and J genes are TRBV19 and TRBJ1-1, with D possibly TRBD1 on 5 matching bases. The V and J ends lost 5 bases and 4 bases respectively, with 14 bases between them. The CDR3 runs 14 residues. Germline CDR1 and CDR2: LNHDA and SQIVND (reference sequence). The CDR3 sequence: CASSAGGGTTEAFF. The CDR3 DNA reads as TGTGCCAGTAGTGCCGGGGGTGGGACCACTGAAGCTTTCTTT.

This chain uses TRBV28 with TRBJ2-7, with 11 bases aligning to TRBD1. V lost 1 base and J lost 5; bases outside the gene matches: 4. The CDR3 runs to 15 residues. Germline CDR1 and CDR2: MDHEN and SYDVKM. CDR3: CASSLSGQGANEQYF. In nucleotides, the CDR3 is TGTGCCAGCAGTTTATCAGGACAGGGGGCCAACGAGCAGTACTTC.

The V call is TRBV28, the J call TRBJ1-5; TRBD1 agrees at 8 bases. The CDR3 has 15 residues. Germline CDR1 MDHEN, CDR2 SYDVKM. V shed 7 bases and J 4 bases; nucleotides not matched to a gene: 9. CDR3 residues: CASTERTGRNQPQHF. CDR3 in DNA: TGTGCCAGCACGGAACGGACAGGGCGAAATCAGCCCCAGCATTTT.

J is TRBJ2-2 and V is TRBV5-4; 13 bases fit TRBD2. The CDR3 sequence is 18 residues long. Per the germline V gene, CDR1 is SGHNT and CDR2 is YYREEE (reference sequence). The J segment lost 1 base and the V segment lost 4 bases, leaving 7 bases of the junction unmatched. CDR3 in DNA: TGTGCCAGCAGCGCACCGGGACTAGCGGGATTGAACACCGGGGAGCTGTTTTTT. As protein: CASSAPGLAGLNTGELFF.